One and the same sample provided the 15 T cell receptor beta chains below, sequenced in a study of CD8 T cells in ankylosing spondylitis. TCRdb reprocessed the 5' RACE reads with MiXCR, giving one entry per CDR3 protein. The sample gives roughly 48,000 distinct CDR3 sequences, 7.4% of which show up once; about 8.5% is in the top ten. Sequencing used blood, either unsorted or a sorted T cell fraction (not recorded which). These receptors were obtained from a female donor with ankylosing spondylitis or in good health (not recorded which).

This clonotype was found many times. The chain links TRBV20-1 to TRBJ2-4; the D gene is possibly TRBD2 (7 bases). Looked up from germline, CDR1 is DFQATT and CDR2 is SNEGSKA (reference sequence). CDR3 length: 16 amino acids. For the CDR3, the DNA is TGCAGCGGAGGGGGGGGCGCGGCAAAAACCAAAAACATTCAGTACTTC. This encodes CSGGGGAAKTKNIQYF.

This clonotype was counted at least ten times. The chain employs TRBV7-8 and TRBJ2-2, with no clear D. V was clipped by 2 bases and J by 2 bases, with 6 bases between them. This CDR3 spans 14 amino acids. Per germline, CDR1 SGHVS and CDR2 FQNEAQ. The CDR3 region has the DNA TGTGCCAGCAGCTTAACCACTAACACCGGGGAGCTGTTTTTT. Its translation is CASSLTTNTGELFF.

This clonotype was detected many times. The CDR3 sequence is CAWSVREGAEAFF. In DNA, the CDR3 is TGTGCCTGGAGTGTACGGGAGGGAGCTGAAGCTTTCTTT. This chain connects TRBV30 to TRBJ1-1; D call uncertain. CDR3 length: 13 amino acids. V was cut by 0 bases and J by 6 bases, with 11 bases left in between. Per germline, CDR1 GTSNPN and CDR2 SVGIG (reference sequence).

Many counts were recorded for this clonotype. V gene TRBV5-6 combines with J gene TRBJ1-6; D might be TRBD1 (5 bases). Germline V gene sequence: CDR1 SGHDT, CDR2 YYEEEE. CDR3 length equals 19 residues. V lost 6 bases to trimming and J lost 0 bases, with 22 bases between them. For the CDR3, the DNA is TGTGCCAGCACCAATCTCCAACGACAGCCCCGCTCCTATAATTCACCCCTCCACTTT. This translates into CASTNLQRQPRSYNSPLHF.

Points on this clonotype: This may arise from a read error, as a much more abundant clone is one base away. The rearrangement uses TRBV5-1 and TRBJ1-4, with 7 bases fitting TRBD1. Germline CDR1 and CDR2: SGHRS and YFSETQ. Trimming removed 7 bases from V and 7 bases from J; junction bases left unmatched: 10. This CDR3 has 14 amino acids. In DNA form, the CDR3 reads TGCGCCAGCGGCCCCGGGACAGACCCTGAAAAACTGTTTTTT. It is translated as CASGPGTDPEKLFF.

The gene calls are TRBV12-3 or TRBV12-4 and TRBJ1-2; 10 bases agree with TRBD1. CDR3 length equals 16 residues. Trimming removed 5 bases from V and 4 bases from J; junction bases left unmatched: 10. DNA for the CDR3: TGTGCCAGCAGTGCCCGGGACAGGGGTTCAATCTATGGCTACACCTTC. Translated, it gives CASSARDRGSIYGYTF.

This clonotype has more than one count but fewer than ten. The CDR3 loop is CASSESARNTEAFF. As DNA, the CDR3 is TGTGCCAGCAGTGAGAGCGCTCGGAACACTGAAGCTTTCTTT. This chain joins TRBV2 and TRBJ1-1, with unresolved D. Looked up from germline, CDR1 is SNHLY and CDR2 is FYNNEI. Trimming removed 3 bases at V and 1 base at J, with 9 bases between. The CDR3 has 14 residues. Based on the CDR3 plus reference TRBV2 and TRBJ1-1, the full variable domain is EPEVTQTPSHQVTQMGQEVILRCVPISNHLYFYWYRQILGQKVEFLVSFYNNEISEKSEIFDDQFSVERPDGSNFTLKIRSTKLEDSAMYFCASSESARNTEAFFGQGTRLTVV.

Many counts were recorded for this clonotype. The chain combines TRBV4-2 with TRBJ1-5; 7 bases line up with TRBD1. V shed 1 base, J shed 0 bases, and the junction held 3 bases outside the gene matches. CDR1 and CDR2 from the germline V gene are LGHNA and YNFKEQ. The CDR3 is 16 residues long. The CDR3 loop is CASSQGDSRSNQPQHF. The DNA for the CDR3 is TGTGCCAGCAGCCAAGGGGACAGCCGTAGCAATCAGCCCCAGCATTTT.

This clonotype was seen at least ten times. The chain carries TRBV18 and TRBJ2-5; D uncertain. CDR1 and CDR2 (germline): KGHSH, LQKENI. The CDR3 contains 13 residues. V lost 8 bases and J 2 bases, leaving 12 bases between the germline ends. CDR3: CASHGPVQETQYF. CDR3 DNA: TGTGCCAGCCACGGCCCCGTTCAAGAGACCCAGTACTTC.

This clonotype was seen at least ten times. The chain employs TRBV20-1 and TRBJ1-1, with D maybe TRBD1 (5 bases). The CDR3 runs to 16 residues. Germline assignment: CDR1 DFQATT and CDR2 SNEGSKA (reference sequence). V lost 4 bases and J 6 bases, leaving 24 bases between the germline ends. Here the CDR3 reads CSATWRTGTFVAEAFF. The CDR3 DNA follows: TGCAGTGCTACTTGGAGGACCGGGACCTTCGTCGCTGAAGCTTTCTTT.

This clonotype was seen only a few times. J is TRBJ2-2 and V is TRBV5-1; 14 bases map to TRBD2. Germline V gene lookup returns CDR1 SGHRS and CDR2 YFSETQ. This CDR3 is 17 amino acids long. V shed 4 bases and J 4 bases; nucleotides not matched to a gene: 6. CDR3 DNA: TGCGCCAGCAGCCCTAGACTAGCGGGGGGGACCACCGGGGAGCTGTTTTTT. Its translation is CASSPRLAGGTTGELFF.

In its sample, this clonotype was seen many times. The rearrangement joins TRBV5-6 to TRBJ2-5, with D tentatively TRBD1 or TRBD2 (5 bases each). Deletions cut 1 base from V and 5 bases from J, with 9 bases between. Germline lookup yields CDR1 SGHDT and CDR2 YYEEEE. The CDR3 length is 13 residues. The CDR3 spells CASSLSREETQYF. The CDR3 DNA is TGTGCCAGCAGCTTGTCCAGGGAGGAGACCCAGTACTTC.

Ten or more counts support this clonotype. The chain is built from TRBV2 and TRBJ2-5; D not certain. Per germline, CDR1 SNHLY and CDR2 FYNNEI. V was shortened by 6 bases and J by 4 bases, with 15 bases between the two germline ends. This CDR3 is built from 14 residues. CDR3 DNA: TGTGCCAGCAGCCCGAATGGTATAACAGAGACCCAGTACTTC. Translation gives CASSPNGITETQYF.

In its sample, this clonotype was seen many times. The chain employs TRBV12-3 or TRBV12-4 and TRBJ2-3, with D unresolved. V lost 5 bases to trimming and J lost 2 bases, with 5 bases between them. The CDR3 contains 12 residues. The CDR3 sequence is CASSNPTDTQYF. In DNA form, the CDR3 reads TGTGCCAGCAGTAACCCCACAGATACGCAGTATTTT.

In this sample, this clonotype turned up many times. The CDR3 coding sequence is TGTGCCAGCACCATCTCGGGAGTATACAATGAGCAGTTCTTC. Protein: CASTISGVYNEQFF. V and J are TRBV28 and TRBJ2-1, with D possibly being TRBD2 (6 bases). V lost 7 bases and J lost 4, with 14 bases in between. This CDR3 has 14 residues. The V gene's germline CDR1 is MDHEN and CDR2 SYDVKM.